Detailed here is one TCR beta chain. Germline loops: CDR1 GTSNPN, CDR2 SVGIG (reference sequence). The J segment lost 0 bases and the V segment lost 3 bases, leaving 9 bases of the junction unmatched. This CDR3 has 18 residues. The record originates from a study of blood T cell repertoires in COVID-19. Background on the study: T cells, B-cell-depleted T cells, or PBMCs supplied cDNA or gDNA.

Method: immunoSEQ multiplex PCR; TCRdb's copy keeps in-frame clones and lacks some. The table has approximately 140,000 clones, 85% to 90% seen once. The clonotype was recovered from a man in his late teens or twenties with COVID-19, enrolled during active disease. Sample: peripheral blood. This chain joins TRBV30 and TRBJ1-6, with TRBD1 identical over 9 bases. CDR3 in amino acids: CAWSQNPGQGSYNSPLHF. The CDR3 DNA sequence: TGTGCCTGGAGCCAAAACCCGGGACAGGGCTCCTATAATTCACCCCTCCACTTT.